The 25 T cell receptor beta chains in this list originate from one sample, sequenced in a study of cytomegalovirus exposure and HLA in healthy donors. The PCR used 60 Vbeta and 13 Jbeta primers. Method: immunoSEQ multiplex PCR; TCRdb's copy keeps in-frame clones and lacks some. In the table there are about 160,000 clones, under 80% of which are singletons. Sequenced sample: PBMCs. The receptors here all came from a man aged 40-49 years in good health and CMV-seronegative.

In this sample, this clone turned up a few times. The V gene is TRBV5-4, the J gene TRBJ2-3; 11 nucleotides match TRBD1. Germline V gene sequence: CDR1 SGHNT, CDR2 YYREEE (reference sequence). The CDR3 is 15 amino acids. V trimming: 0 bases; J trimming: 4 bases; junction bases outside the gene matches: 1. The CDR3 reads CASSLVGQGADTQYF. The CDR3 DNA sequence: TGTGCCAGCAGCTTGGTGGGACAGGGGGCAGATACGCAGTATTTT. The full variable domain, its missing parts supplied by reference TRBV5-4 and TRBJ2-3, is ETGVTQSPTHLIKTRGQQVTLRCSSQSGHNTVSWYQQALGQGPQFIFQYYREEENGRGNFPPRFSGLQFPNYSSELNVNALELDDSALYLCASSLVGQGADTQYFGPGTRLTVL.

The chain is built from TRBV6-5 and TRBJ2-7, with D perhaps TRBD1 (6 bases). Per the germline V gene, CDR1 is MNHEY and CDR2 is SVGAGI. This CDR3 comprises 15 residues. Trimming shortened V by 9 bases and J by 2 bases, and 20 bases separated the two germline ends. The CDR3 DNA reads as TGTGCCAGATCTACGACAGGCCCGCCCACCTACGAGCAGTACTTC. It encodes CARSTTGPPTYEQYF.

The V and J genes are TRBV4-2 and TRBJ2-7, with TRBD2 identical over 7 bases. The V segment lost 5 bases and the J segment 2 bases; nucleotides outside the gene matches: 3. In germline, CDR1 is LGHNA, CDR2 YNFKEQ. The CDR3 sequence is 13 residues long. The CDR3 protein is CASSGGVAYEQYF. CDR3 bases: TGTGCCAGCAGCGGGGGGGTGGCCTACGAGCAGTACTTC.

The rearrangement joins TRBV21-1 to TRBJ1-5; TRBD1, the table's D call, was not compared with the DNA. TRBV21-1 constitutes a pseudogene. There are 16 residues in the CDR3. The CDR3 DNA reads TGTGCCAGCAGCAAAAGGGGGGACAGCTACAATCAGCCCCAGCATTTT. This sequence encodes CASSKRGDSYNQPQHF.

This rearrangement joins TRBV19 to TRBJ1-1; 7 nucleotides line up with TRBD1. With 6 bases clipped from V and 6 bases from J, the junction kept 7 bases outside the gene matches. The CDR3 loop spans 13 amino acids. The germline gives CDR1 LNHDA, CDR2 SQIVND (reference sequence). The CDR3 loop is CASRPQGEAEAFF. In DNA form, the CDR3 reads TGTGCCAGTAGGCCTCAGGGGGAGGCTGAAGCTTTCTTT.

This CDR3 reads CASSQATSGGSYEQYF. DNA of the CDR3: TGCGCCAGCAGCCAGGCGACTAGCGGGGGATCTTACGAGCAGTACTTC. This chain uses TRBV4-1 with TRBJ2-7, with 12 bases matching TRBD2. Trimming took 3 bases from V and 4 from J; bases not matched to a gene: 7. Germline V gives CDR1 MGHRA, CDR2 YSYEKL. CDR3 length: 16 amino acids.

The chain employs TRBV9 and TRBJ2-3; weak D call: TRBD1 (5 bases). The V end lost 5 bases, the J end lost 0 bases, and 16 bases lay between the germline ends. This CDR3 region has 16 residues. Germline V gene lookup returns CDR1 SGDLS and CDR2 YYNGEE. CDR3 sequence reads: CASSRETGTSTDTQYF. The CDR3 DNA reads TGTGCCAGCAGTCGTGAAACAGGAACTAGCACAGATACGCAGTATTTT.

The rearrangement joins TRBV19 to TRBJ1-5, with D possibly matching TRBD1 (5 bases). The CDR3 extends over 16 amino acids. V lost 5 bases and J 1 base, leaving 15 bases between the germline ends. The V gene's germline CDR1 is LNHDA and CDR2 SQIVND (reference sequence). Written as DNA, the CDR3 is TGTGCCAGTAGTTGGGCGAGACAGTCCAGCAATCAGCCCCAGCATTTT. Its protein is CASSWARQSSNQPQHF.

This clone appeared a single time. V gene TRBV27 combines with J gene TRBJ2-7, with D tentatively TRBD1 (6 bases). The germline V and J ends were trimmed by 8 bases and 0 bases, with 20 bases remaining between them. The CDR3 has 16 amino acids. Germline-derived CDR1 and CDR2 are MNHEY and SMNVEV (reference sequence). The DNA for the CDR3 is TGTGCCAGCGCTCCGGGACATTTTTCAAGCTCCTACGAGCAGTACTTC. Translation: CASAPGHFSSSYEQYF.

V is TRBV6-4 and J is TRBJ2-7, with TRBD2 matching 8 bases. J lost 4 bases, V lost 3 bases, and 8 bases had no gene match. The CDR3 has 15 residues. CDR1 and CDR2 from the germline V gene are MRHNA and SNTAGT. CDR3 in DNA: TGTGCCAGCAGTGAGGGGAGCGGGGGTTTTTACGAGCAGTACTTC. Amino acid sequence: CASSEGSGGFYEQYF.

The chain has TRBV19 and TRBJ2-1; TRBD2 aligns across 7 bases. The germline V gene has CDR1 LNHDA and CDR2 SQIVND (reference sequence). The CDR3 covers 14 residues. V shed 4 bases and J 4 bases; nucleotides not matched to a gene: 4. CDR3 bases: TGTGCCAGTAGTACATCAGCGGGGTACAATGAGCAGTTCTTC. This gives the protein CASSTSAGYNEQFF. Combining the CDR3 with reference TRBV19 and TRBJ2-1 gives the whole variable domain DGGITQSPKYLFRKEGQNVTLSCEQNLNHDAMYWYRQDPGQGLRLIYYSQIVNDFQKGDIAEGYSVSREKKESFPLTVTSAQKNPTAFYLCASSTSAGYNEQFFGPGTRLTVL.

There are a few counts of this clone. V is TRBV7-8 and J is TRBJ2-7, with a weak D call TRBD2 (5 bases). Germline lookup yields CDR1 SGHVS and CDR2 FQNEAQ. Trimming removed 5 bases at V and 1 base at J, with 18 bases between. This CDR3 region has 16 residues. CDR3 sequence reads: CASSQTNSGRSYEQYF. The CDR3 nucleotides read TGTGCCAGCAGCCAAACTAACTCGGGGAGATCCTACGAGCAGTACTTC.

The gene calls are TRBV7-8 and TRBJ1-4; no reliable D call. The CDR3 length is 14 residues. Per the germline V gene, CDR1 is SGHVS and CDR2 is FQNEAQ. The germline V and J ends were trimmed by 2 bases and 7 bases, with 11 bases remaining between them. The CDR3 sequence is CASSLRRRTEKLFF. The CDR3 nucleotides are TGTGCCAGCAGCTTAAGAAGGAGGACTGAAAAACTGTTTTTT.

The chain combines TRBV6-4 with TRBJ2-3, with a weak D call TRBD2 (5 bases). Trimming shortened V by 4 bases and J by 4 bases, and 12 bases separated the two germline ends. This CDR3 spans 14 amino acids. Germline V gene sequence: CDR1 MRHNA, CDR2 SNTAGT. DNA for the CDR3: TGTGCCAGCAGTGTCGGGGAGCTGGCAGATACGCAGTATTTT. It codes for CASSVGELADTQYF.

The V and J genes are TRBV4-1 and TRBJ1-1, with unresolved D. The V gene lost 6 bases and the J gene lost 1 base, with 15 bases spanning the gap. Germline assignment: CDR1 MGHRA and CDR2 YSYEKL. The CDR3 has 15 residues. CDR3 loop: CASRWVQTQNTEAFF. CDR3 coding DNA: TGCGCCAGCAGATGGGTGCAGACACAGAACACTGAAGCTTTCTTT.

The V and J genes are TRBV13 and TRBJ1-3, with 8 bases that match TRBD1. The germline gives CDR1 PRHDT, CDR2 FYEKMQ (reference sequence). The length of the CDR3 is 17 residues. Germline trimming cut 4 bases from V and 4 bases from J; bases unmatched to any gene: 12. The CDR3 reads CASSSDIGQGRGNTIYF. The CDR3 DNA reads TGTGCCAGCAGCTCGGACATCGGACAGGGACGAGGAAACACCATATATTTT.

J is TRBJ2-3 and V is TRBV29-1; D not certain. Germline V lookup: CDR1 SQVTM, CDR2 ANQGSEA. The CDR3 loop spans 13 amino acids. With 4 bases removed from V and 0 bases from J, the gap between germline ends came to 8 bases. The CDR3 nucleotides read TGCAGCGTTGGTCACTCTAGCACAGATACGCAGTATTTT. Amino acids: CSVGHSSTDTQYF.

V and J are TRBV11-2 and TRBJ1-6, with 7 bases lining up with TRBD1. In germline, CDR1 is SGHAT, CDR2 FQNNGV. The CDR3 sequence is 14 residues long. V was clipped by 7 bases and J by 7 bases; unmatched bases: 7. The CDR3: CASTTTGVNSPLHF. The DNA of the CDR3 is TGTGCCAGCACCACTACAGGGGTCAATTCACCCCTCCACTTT.

The chain recombines TRBV4-3 with TRBJ1-2; D is uncertain. The CDR3 is 13 amino acids. Trimming took off 1 base at V and 2 bases at J, with 5 bases between the two ends. Germline V CDR1 and CDR2: LGHNA, YSLEER. In DNA, the CDR3 is TGCGCCAGCAGCCAAGCAGGAAACTATGGCTACACCTTC. It specifies CASSQAGNYGYTF.

This clone appeared once. The J gene is TRBJ1-5, the V gene TRBV10-3; perhaps TRBD1 as D (5 bases). V dropped 2 bases and J dropped 1 base, with 6 bases sitting between them. This CDR3 is 14 amino acids long. Per the germline V gene, CDR1 is ENHRY and CDR2 is SYGVKD. The CDR3 sequence: CAISEAGSNQPQHF. CDR3 sequence (DNA): TGTGCCATCAGTGAGGCAGGGAGCAATCAGCCCCAGCATTTT.

Turning to this clone: At one end the junction does not follow the germline gene, possibly because of a read error. The chain has TRBV7-9 and TRBJ1-2, with D possibly TRBD1 on 5 matching bases. Germline V CDR1 and CDR2: SEHNR, FQNEAQ (reference sequence). The CDR3 contains 14 residues. CDR3 residues: CSSSLGQSNYGYTF. In DNA, the CDR3 is TGTTCCAGCAGCTTGGGGCAGTCTAACTATGGCTACACCTTC.

The J gene is TRBJ1-1, the V gene TRBV5-1; 8 nucleotides match TRBD1. This CDR3 is 14 amino acids long. Germline V gene lookup returns CDR1 SGHRS and CDR2 YFSETQ. The junction had 6 bases not matched to a gene; V was cut back by 4 bases and J by 4 bases. As DNA, the CDR3 is TGCGCCAGCAGCAATCAGGGGGCGGTCACTGAAGCTTTCTTT. Protein sequence: CASSNQGAVTEAFF.

The chain employs TRBV5-4 and TRBJ1-2; 9 positions agree with TRBD1. J lost 1 base, V lost 3 bases, and 13 bases had no gene match. Germline V CDR1 and CDR2: SGHNT, YYREEE (reference sequence). The CDR3 is made up of 18 amino acids. CDR3 DNA sequence: TGTGCCAGCAGCTCTTTTGGAGGGGGGACAGGGAGTAACTATGGCTACACCTTC. Its translation is CASSSFGGGTGSNYGYTF. The full variable domain, completed using reference TRBV5-4 and TRBJ1-2, is ETGVTQSPTHLIKTRGQQVTLRCSSQSGHNTVSWYQQALGQGPQFIFQYYREEENGRGNFPPRFSGLQFPNYSSELNVNALELDDSALYLCASSSFGGGTGSNYGYTFGSGTRLTVV.

The sample holds a few counts of this clone. The CDR3 DNA follows: TGTGCCAGCAGCTTACTGAAGGGGCCCCATCAGCCCCAGCATTTT. It encodes CASSLLKGPHQPQHF. The V gene is TRBV7-6, the J gene TRBJ1-5; a possible D gene is TRBD1 (5 bases). V dropped 2 bases and J dropped 5 bases, with 13 bases sitting between them. Per the germline V gene, CDR1 is SGHVS and CDR2 is FNYEAQ. The CDR3 consists of 15 residues.

The rearrangement uses TRBV11-2 and TRBJ2-7, with 8 bases aligning to TRBD1. Looked up from germline, CDR1 is SGHAT and CDR2 is FQNNGV. Trimming at V came to 7 bases and at J to 5 bases, leaving 4 bases not matched to a gene. The CDR3 has 12 residues. In DNA form, the CDR3 reads TGTGCCAGCACCGACAGGGGCCACGAGCAGTACTTC. It encodes CASTDRGHEQYF.